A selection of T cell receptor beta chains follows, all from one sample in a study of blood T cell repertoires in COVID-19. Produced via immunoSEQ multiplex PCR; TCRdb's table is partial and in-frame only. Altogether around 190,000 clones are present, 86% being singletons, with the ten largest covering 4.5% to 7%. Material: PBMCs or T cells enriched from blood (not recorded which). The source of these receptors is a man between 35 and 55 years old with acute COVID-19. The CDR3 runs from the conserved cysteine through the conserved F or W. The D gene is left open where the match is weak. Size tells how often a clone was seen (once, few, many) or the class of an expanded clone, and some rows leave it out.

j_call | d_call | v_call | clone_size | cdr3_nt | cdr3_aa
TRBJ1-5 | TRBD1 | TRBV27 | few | TGTGCCAGCAGTCCGACAGGGTATAGCAATCAGCCCCAGCATTTT | CASSPTGYSNQPQHF
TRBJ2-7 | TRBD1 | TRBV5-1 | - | TGCGCCAGCAGACTAGGGTTGGGACAGGAAGGCTACGAGCAGTACTTC | CASRLGLGQEGYEQYF
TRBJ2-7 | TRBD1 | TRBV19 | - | TGTGCCAGTAGAGTTACGGGCAGGGGGCCTTACGAGCAGTACTTC | CASRVTGRGPYEQYF
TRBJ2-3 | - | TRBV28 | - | TGTGCCAGCACCCCTAGAGGTACAGATACGCAGTATTTT | CASTPRGTDTQYF
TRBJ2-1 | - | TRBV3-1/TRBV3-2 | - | TGTGCCAGCAGCCAAGTCTGGTGGCGGGAAGGCCCCCATGAGCAGTTCTTC | CASSQVWWREGPHEQFF
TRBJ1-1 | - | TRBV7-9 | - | TGTGCCAGCAGCTTAGGACAAAACAAGGCTGAAGCTTTCTTT | CASSLGQNKAEAFF
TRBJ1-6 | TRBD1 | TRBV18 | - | TGTGCCAGCTCACCGAGGACAGGGGGCGATTCACCCCTCCACTTT | CASSPRTGGDSPLHF
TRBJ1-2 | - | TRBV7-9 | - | TGTGCCAGCATTACTCAGGGGGGCTACACCTTC | CASITQGGYTF
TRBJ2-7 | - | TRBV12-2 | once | TGTGCAAGTCGCTCAATGGGGAGCTCCTACGAGCAGTACTTC | CASRSMGSSYEQYF
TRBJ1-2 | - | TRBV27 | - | TGTGCCAGCAGTTTATTATTCGCAGGGGAAAAAGGCTACACCTTC | CASSLLFAGEKGYTF
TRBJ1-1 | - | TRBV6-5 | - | TGTGCCAGCACCTTCTCGGGGACTGAAGCTTTCTTT | CASTFSGTEAFF
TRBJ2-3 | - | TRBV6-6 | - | TGTGCCAGCAGCAAAGAGGACTACTCAACAGATACGCAGTATTTT | CASSKEDYSTDTQYF
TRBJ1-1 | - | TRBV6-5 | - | TGTGCCAGCAGTTACTCGGGGGGAGGGGAGGGCACTGAAGCTTTCTTT | CASSYSGGGEGTEAFF
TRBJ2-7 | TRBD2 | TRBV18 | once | TGTGCCAGCTCACCACCCGGGGGGAGGGACTACGAGCAGTACTTC | CASSPPGGRDYEQYF
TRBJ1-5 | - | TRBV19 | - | TGTGCCAGTAGTTATACCGGGACAACGTCAACCCAGCCCCAGCATTTT | CASSYTGTTSTQPQHF
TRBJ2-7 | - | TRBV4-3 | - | TGCGCCAGCAGCCAAGACAGCGGTGGGGACTACGAGCAGTACTTC | CASSQDSGGDYEQYF
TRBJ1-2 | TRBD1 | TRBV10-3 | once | TGTGCCATCAGTGACCCGGGACAGTTCTCAGGGGGCTACACCTTC | CAISDPGQFSGGYTF
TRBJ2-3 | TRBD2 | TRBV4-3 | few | TGCGCCAGCAGCCAAGAGGGACTAGCGGGAGGGGTCACAGATACGCAGTATTTT | CASSQEGLAGGVTDTQYF
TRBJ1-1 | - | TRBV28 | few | TGTGCCAGCAGTTCATACTCAAACACTGAAGCTTTCTTT | CASSSYSNTEAFF
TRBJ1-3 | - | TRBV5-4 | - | TGTGCCAGCAGCTCAGGGGTCTCTGGAAACACCATATATTTT | CASSSGVSGNTIYF
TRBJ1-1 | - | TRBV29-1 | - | TGCAGCGTTAAAGTGAGGGGGAACCTGAACACTGAAGCTTTCTTT | CSVKVRGNLNTEAFF
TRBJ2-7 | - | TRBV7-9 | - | TGTGCCAGCAGCTCGGCGGTCGACGAGCAGTACTTC | CASSSAVDEQYF
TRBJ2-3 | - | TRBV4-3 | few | TGCGCCAGCAGCCAAGGAGGGCGGACTAGCACAGATACGCAGTATTTT | CASSQGGRTSTDTQYF
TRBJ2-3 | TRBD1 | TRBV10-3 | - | TGTGCCATCAAGACAGGGGCGCTCACAGATACGCAGTATTTT | CAIKTGALTDTQYF
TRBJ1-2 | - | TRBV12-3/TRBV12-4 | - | TGTGCCAGCAACACCCCAGGGGTCTATGGCTACACCTTC | CASNTPGVYGYTF
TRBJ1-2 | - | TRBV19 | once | TGTGCCAGTAGCCGGGGAACTAACTATGGCTACACCTTC | CASSRGTNYGYTF
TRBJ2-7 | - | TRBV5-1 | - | TGCGCCAGCAGCCCAGGGGACCGCGACTCCTACGAGCAGTACTTC | CASSPGDRDSYEQYF
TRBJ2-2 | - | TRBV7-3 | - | TGTGCCAGCAGCCAACCCATCGGGACCGGGGAGCTGTTTTTT | CASSQPIGTGELFF
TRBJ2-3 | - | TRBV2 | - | TGTGCCAGCGATCCAGACACAGATACGCAGTATTTT | CASDPDTDTQYF
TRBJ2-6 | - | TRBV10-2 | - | TGCGCCAGCAGTGCGGGGTCGGTCTCTGGGGCCAACGTCCTGACTTTC | CASSAGSVSGANVLTF
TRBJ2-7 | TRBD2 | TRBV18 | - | TGTGCCAGCTCACCCCGGACTAGCGGGACTAACGAGCAGTACTTC | CASSPRTSGTNEQYF
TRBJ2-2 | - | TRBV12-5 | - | TGTGCTAGTGGTTTGGGCGGCAGGGGATTCACCGGGGAGCTGTTTTTT | CASGLGGRGFTGELFF
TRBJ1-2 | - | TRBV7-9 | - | TGTGCCAGCAGCATAGACGGAGGGACGGGCTACACCTTC | CASSIDGGTGYTF
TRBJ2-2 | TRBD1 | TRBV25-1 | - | TGTGCCAGCAAATTGACAGGGCTAGGGGCCGGGGAGCTGTTTTTT | CASKLTGLGAGELFF
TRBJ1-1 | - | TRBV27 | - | TGTGCCAGCAGTTTATCATCTATGCGGGGGTCTGAAGCTTTCTTT | CASSLSSMRGSEAFF
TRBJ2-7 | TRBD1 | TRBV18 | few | TGTGCCAGCTCATTGGGGACAGGGGTCTACGAGCAGTACTTC | CASSLGTGVYEQYF
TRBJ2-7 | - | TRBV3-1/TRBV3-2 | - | TGTGCCAGCAGCGTCGACAGATCCTACGAGCAGTACTTC | CASSVDRSYEQYF
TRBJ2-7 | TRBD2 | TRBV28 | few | TGTGCCAGCACCGTGGGGACTAGCGCTTCCTACGAGCAGTACTTC | CASTVGTSASYEQYF
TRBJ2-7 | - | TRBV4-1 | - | TGCGCCAGCAGTCAAGCGTATTCCTACGAGCAGTACTTC | CASSQAYSYEQYF
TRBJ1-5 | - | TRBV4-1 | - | TGCGCCAGCAGCCACGAGCCGAATCAGCCCCAGCATTTT | CASSHEPNQPQHF
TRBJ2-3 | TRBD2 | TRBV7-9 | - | TGTGCCAGCAGCTCGCCCCAGCGGGAGGGCATGGCAGATACGCAGTATTTT | CASSSPQREGMADTQYF
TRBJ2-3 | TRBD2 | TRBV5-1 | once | TGCGCCAGCAGCTTGACTAGCGGGAGTCCAGATACGCAGTATTTT | CASSLTSGSPDTQYF
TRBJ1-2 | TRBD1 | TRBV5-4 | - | TGTGCCAGCAGCCCACGAGGGGGACAGGGGGCGAACTATGGCTACACCTTC | CASSPRGGQGANYGYTF
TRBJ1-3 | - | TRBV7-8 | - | TGTGCCAGCAGCTTTTCCCTATTACCGGGACACTCTGGAAACACCATATATTTT | CASSFSLLPGHSGNTIYF
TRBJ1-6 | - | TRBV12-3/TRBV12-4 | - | TGTGCCAGCAGTGGAGGGGCCCCGAGGGCCCTCCACTTT | CASSGGAPRALHF
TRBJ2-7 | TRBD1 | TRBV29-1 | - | TGCAGCGTTGCCTCCGGGACAGACTACGAGCAGTACTTC | CSVASGTDYEQYF
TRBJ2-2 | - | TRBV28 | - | TGTGCCAGCAGTTTTCGCGGCTTCAGCGAGCTGTTTTTT | CASSFRGFSELFF
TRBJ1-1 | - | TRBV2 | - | TGTGCCAGCATTCGAAATAGGCAGGTGAACACTGAAGCTTTCTTT | CASIRNRQVNTEAFF
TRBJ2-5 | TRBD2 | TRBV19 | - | TGTGCCAGTAGTATAAGACTAGCGGGTAGTCCGGCCCAGTACTTC | CASSIRLAGSPAQYF
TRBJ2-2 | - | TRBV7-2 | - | TGTGCCAGCAGCTTCGGAGCCCCCCACACCGGGGAGCTGTTTTTT | CASSFGAPHTGELFF
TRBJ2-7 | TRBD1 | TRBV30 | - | TGTGCCTGGAGTTTGGGACAGGGGGCCGATGAGCAGTACTTC | CAWSLGQGADEQYF
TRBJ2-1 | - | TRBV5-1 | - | TGCGCCAGCAGCTGGGGCCGAATAAACCACAATGAGCAGTTCTTC | CASSWGRINHNEQFF
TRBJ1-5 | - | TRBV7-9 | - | TGTGCCAGCAGCTCCCAGGGTGGACAGCCCCAGCATTTT | CASSSQGGQPQHF
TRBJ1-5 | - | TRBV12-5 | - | TGTGCTAGTGGTTTGGTTTACGGGATGGGTACGGGGGATAGCAATCAGCCCCAGCATTTT | CASGLVYGMGTGDSNQPQHF
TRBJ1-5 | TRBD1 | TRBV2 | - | TGTGCCAGCAGAGGACAGGGGAAGTCAGGTCAGCCCCAGCATTTT | CASRGQGKSGQPQHF